The TCR beta chain described here comes from a study of blood T cell repertoires in COVID-19. Background on the study: Acute and convalescent COVID-19 samples came from the United States, Italy and Spain.

In the original analysis: It was from reference gene primer amplification that nucleated cell counts were estimated. TCRdb keeps only in-frame clones here, not all; method: immunoSEQ multiplex PCR. V and J calls and clone size are as listed in that table; D and trimming were resolved from the DNA. The profile shows about 190,000 clones, 80% to 90% of them singletons. Seattle-derived patients entered the study during active infection and were followed longitudinally. Deletions cut 0 bases from V and 2 bases from J, with 23 bases between. The CDR3 sequence is 19 residues long. The germline gives CDR1 SGDLS, CDR2 YYNGEE.

The chain combines TRBV9 with TRBJ2-5, with D perhaps matching TRBD1 (6 bases). The clonotype originates from a woman aged 70-85 years with COVID-19, enrolled during active disease. Material for sequencing was peripheral blood. The CDR3: CASSVAGGLKQGRQETQYF. The CDR3 bases are TGTGCCAGCAGCGTAGCTGGGGGTTTGAAACAGGGAAGACAAGAGACCCAGTACTTC.